The next 2 T cell receptor beta chains were all read from a single sample in a study of T-cell memory formation after mild COVID-19. Each CDR3 protein gets one entry after TCRdb re-called the 5' RACE reads with MiXCR. Altogether over 300,000 distinct CDR3 sequences are present, 20% to 25% being singletons, with the ten largest covering 21%. Sequencing input: PBMCs or a T cell subset sorted from them (not recorded which). The receptors here all came from a man aged 18 to 35 who had mild COVID-19 (a few samples of this study predate the infection). Cell type and time point are not known.

J is TRBJ1-1 and V is TRBV4-2; D is uncertain. Deletions cut 0 bases from V and 3 bases from J, with 8 bases between. This CDR3 has 14 residues. Germline-derived CDR1 and CDR2 are LGHNA and YNFKEQ. The CDR3 protein is CASSQDRTYTEAFF. The CDR3 DNA is TGTGCCAGCAGCCAAGATAGGACCTACACTGAAGCTTTCTTT.

This clonotype was seen only a few times. The chain couples TRBV5-1 to TRBJ2-7, with D perhaps matching TRBD1 (6 bases). Germline loops: CDR1 SGHRS, CDR2 YFSETQ. V was trimmed by 4 bases and J by 3 bases, leaving 23 bases between them. The CDR3 contains 17 residues. The CDR3 DNA is TGCGCCAGCAGCCCAGGGGTCTCCCCGGTGGCCTACTACGAGCAGTACTTC. This translates into CASSPGVSPVAYYEQYF. The entire variable domain, with the rest obtained from reference TRBV5-1 and TRBJ2-7, is as follows: KAGVTQTPRYLIKTRGQQVTLSCSPISGHRSVSWYQQTPGQGLQFLFEYFSETQRNKGNFPGRFSGRQFSNSRSEMNVSTLELGDSALYLCASSPGVSPVAYYEQYFGPGTRLTVT.